These T cell receptor beta chains were read from a single sample in a study of shared clonotypes between healthy human individuals. The data were produced by immunoSEQ multiplex PCR, yet TCRdb's version contains in-frame clones alone and is incomplete. This sample has around 2.5 million clones, with over 85% found just once. Specimen: naive CD4+ T cells from PBMCs. Receptor source: a man younger than 30 in good health. Some clones in this sample may be carry-over from other donors' samples. Each CDR3 is given with its conserved first and last residue. The order of the fields is clone size, V gene, D gene, J gene, CDR3 protein, CDR3 DNA. The D gene is left open where the match is weak. Rows may omit the clone size; those that give it use once, few, many or a size class.

clone size: .
V gene: TRBV7-9
D gene: .
J gene: TRBJ1-5
CDR3 protein: CASSLGWGLDQPQHF
CDR3 DNA: TGTGCCAGCAGCTTAGGGTGGGGATTAGATCAGCCCCAGCATTTT

clone size: .
V gene: TRBV5-1
D gene: .
J gene: TRBJ2-2
CDR3 protein: CASSLVGSGTGELFF
CDR3 DNA: TGCGCCAGCAGCTTGGTTGGGAGTGGTACCGGGGAGCTGTTTTTT

clone size: .
V gene: TRBV30
D gene: TRBD2
J gene: TRBJ2-3
CDR3 protein: CAWARNSGSGDTQYF
CDR3 DNA: TGTGCCTGGGCCCGGAATAGCGGGAGTGGAGATACGCAGTATTTT

clone size: .
V gene: TRBV18
D gene: .
J gene: TRBJ1-2
CDR3 protein: CASSPQGIPNYGYTF
CDR3 DNA: TGTGCCAGCTCACCCCAGGGGATCCCTAATTATGGCTACACCTTC

clone size: .
V gene: TRBV6-1
D gene: TRBD1
J gene: TRBJ2-5
CDR3 protein: CASSESYRGRRETQYF
CDR3 DNA: TGTGCCAGCAGTGAATCTTACAGGGGGCGCCGAGAGACCCAGTACTTC

clone size: .
V gene: TRBV7-9
D gene: .
J gene: TRBJ1-3
CDR3 protein: CASSFLHSSGNTIYF
CDR3 DNA: TGTGCCAGCAGCTTCCTGCACAGCTCTGGAAACACCATATATTTT

clone size: .
V gene: TRBV19
D gene: TRBD1
J gene: TRBJ2-3
CDR3 protein: CASSRTGGWDTQYF
CDR3 DNA: TGTGCCAGTAGTCGGACAGGCGGGTGGGATACGCAGTATTTT

clone size: .
V gene: TRBV4-3
D gene: .
J gene: TRBJ1-3
CDR3 protein: CASSQGATSGNTIYF
CDR3 DNA: TGCGCCAGCAGCCAAGGGGCAACCTCTGGAAACACCATATATTTT

clone size: .
V gene: TRBV18
D gene: TRBD1
J gene: TRBJ2-2
CDR3 protein: CASSAPGQGNTGELFF
CDR3 DNA: TGTGCCAGCTCAGCACCGGGACAGGGGAACACCGGGGAGCTGTTTTTT

clone size: .
V gene: TRBV6-1
D gene: .
J gene: TRBJ2-7
CDR3 protein: CASSEGGRNEQYF
CDR3 DNA: TGTGCCAGCAGTGAAGGTGGGCGAAACGAGCAGTACTTC

clone size: .
V gene: TRBV4-3
D gene: TRBD2
J gene: TRBJ2-3
CDR3 protein: CASSPGGTTDTQYF
CDR3 DNA: TGCGCCAGCAGCCCCGGGGGGACCACAGATACGCAGTATTTT

clone size: .
V gene: TRBV5-1
D gene: TRBD1
J gene: TRBJ2-3
CDR3 protein: CASSSGQGSDTQYF
CDR3 DNA: TGCGCCAGCAGCTCGGGACAGGGCTCAGATACGCAGTATTTT

clone size: .
V gene: TRBV19
D gene: TRBD1
J gene: TRBJ2-7
CDR3 protein: CASRMRDRGSYEQYF
CDR3 DNA: TGTGCCAGTAGAATGCGGGACAGGGGCTCCTACGAGCAGTACTTC

clone size: .
V gene: TRBV4-1
D gene: TRBD2
J gene: TRBJ2-3
CDR3 protein: CASSQEVGREWDTQYF
CDR3 DNA: TGCGCCAGCAGCCAAGAGGTCGGGCGGGAGTGGGATACGCAGTATTTT

clone size: .
V gene: TRBV19
D gene: TRBD1
J gene: TRBJ2-2
CDR3 protein: CASSPRTGFPGELFF
CDR3 DNA: TGTGCCAGTAGTCCCCGGACAGGGTTTCCCGGGGAGCTGTTTTTT

clone size: .
V gene: TRBV28
D gene: TRBD1
J gene: TRBJ1-5
CDR3 protein: CASKPGGHQPQHF
CDR3 DNA: TGTGCCAGCAAGCCAGGGGGCCACCAGCCCCAGCATTTT

clone size: .
V gene: TRBV5-1
D gene: .
J gene: TRBJ1-1
CDR3 protein: CASSLVTSGLTEAFF
CDR3 DNA: TGCGCCAGCAGCTTGGTCACTTCGGGTTTAACTGAAGCTTTCTTT

clone size: .
V gene: TRBV5-1
D gene: .
J gene: TRBJ2-3
CDR3 protein: CASSLTRLTDTQYF
CDR3 DNA: TGCGCCAGCAGCTTGACCCGACTCACAGATACGCAGTATTTT

clone size: .
V gene: TRBV7-2
D gene: .
J gene: TRBJ2-1
CDR3 protein: CASTQGRYNEQFF
CDR3 DNA: TGTGCCAGCACCCAAGGCCGGTACAATGAGCAGTTCTTC

clone size: .
V gene: TRBV5-5
D gene: .
J gene: TRBJ1-2
CDR3 protein: CASSPDINYGYTF
CDR3 DNA: TGTGCCAGCAGCCCGGACATCAACTATGGCTACACCTTC

clone size: .
V gene: TRBV7-3
D gene: TRBD2
J gene: TRBJ2-1
CDR3 protein: CASSPGLAQYNEQFF
CDR3 DNA: TGTGCCAGCAGCCCCGGACTAGCCCAGTACAATGAGCAGTTCTTC

clone size: many
V gene: TRBV5-1
D gene: .
J gene: TRBJ2-5
CDR3 protein: CASSLQETQYF
CDR3 DNA: TGCGCCAGCAGCTTACAAGAGACCCAGTACTTC

clone size: .
V gene: TRBV19
D gene: TRBD1
J gene: TRBJ1-2
CDR3 protein: CASSIQDRAYYGYTF
CDR3 DNA: TGTGCCAGTAGTATTCAGGACAGGGCCTACTATGGCTACACCTTC

clone size: .
V gene: TRBV9
D gene: .
J gene: TRBJ2-1
CDR3 protein: CASSPLVPRAGEQFF
CDR3 DNA: TGTGCCAGCAGCCCCCTGGTCCCGAGGGCGGGAGAGCAGTTCTTC

clone size: once
V gene: TRBV5-6
D gene: .
J gene: TRBJ1-2
CDR3 protein: CASSLWGPYGYTF
CDR3 DNA: TGTGCCAGCAGCTTGTGGGGTCCCTATGGCTACACCTTC

clone size: .
V gene: TRBV30
D gene: TRBD1
J gene: TRBJ2-5
CDR3 protein: CAWSSGTGKETQYF
CDR3 DNA: TGTGCCTGGAGTTCCGGGACAGGAAAAGAGACCCAGTACTTC

clone size: .
V gene: TRBV14
D gene: TRBD1
J gene: TRBJ1-3
CDR3 protein: CASSQQGARGNTIYF
CDR3 DNA: TGTGCCAGCAGCCAACAGGGGGCAAGAGGAAACACCATATATTTT

clone size: once
V gene: TRBV7-2
D gene: .
J gene: TRBJ1-1
CDR3 protein: CASSLADIPMNTEAFF
CDR3 DNA: TGTGCCAGCAGCTTAGCGGACATACCCATGAACACTGAAGCTTTCTTT

clone size: .
V gene: TRBV9
D gene: TRBD1
J gene: TRBJ2-3
CDR3 protein: CASSPTGQGDTQYF
CDR3 DNA: TGTGCCAGCAGCCCAACGGGACAGGGGGATACGCAGTATTTT

clone size: .
V gene: TRBV2
D gene: TRBD1
J gene: TRBJ2-1
CDR3 protein: CASNEQGAFYNEQFF
CDR3 DNA: TGTGCCAGCAACGAACAGGGGGCTTTCTACAATGAGCAGTTCTTC

clone size: .
V gene: TRBV28
D gene: .
J gene: TRBJ2-7
CDR3 protein: CASSLSRTYEQYF
CDR3 DNA: TGTGCCAGCAGTTTATCCCGCACCTACGAGCAGTACTTC

clone size: .
V gene: TRBV7-2
D gene: .
J gene: TRBJ1-3
CDR3 protein: CASSLGGAGNTIYF
CDR3 DNA: TGTGCCAGCAGCTTAGGGGGGGCTGGAAACACCATATATTTT

clone size: .
V gene: TRBV5-1
D gene: .
J gene: TRBJ2-7
CDR3 protein: CASSYSGSEQYF
CDR3 DNA: TGCGCCAGCAGCTACTCAGGGTCCGAGCAGTACTTC

clone size: .
V gene: TRBV18
D gene: TRBD1
J gene: TRBJ1-2
CDR3 protein: CASSGTVYYGYTF
CDR3 DNA: TGTGCCAGCTCGGGGACAGTTTACTATGGCTACACCTTC

clone size: .
V gene: TRBV21-1
D gene: .
J gene: TRBJ2-7
CDR3 protein: CASSRSPDGSSYEQYF
CDR3 DNA: TGTGCCAGCAGCAGATCACCGGACGGTAGCTCCTACGAGCAGTACTTC

clone size: .
V gene: TRBV11-2
D gene: .
J gene: TRBJ2-2
CDR3 protein: CASSLISGSLHGELFF
CDR3 DNA: TGTGCCAGCAGCTTAATTTCAGGGAGTCTTCACGGGGAGCTGTTTTTT

clone size: .
V gene: TRBV9
D gene: .
J gene: TRBJ2-1
CDR3 protein: CASSESPRNYNEQFF
CDR3 DNA: TGTGCCAGCAGCGAATCTCCGCGTAACTACAATGAGCAGTTCTTC

clone size: .
V gene: TRBV27
D gene: .
J gene: TRBJ2-7
CDR3 protein: CASSWTGIGNYEQYF
CDR3 DNA: TGTGCCAGCAGTTGGACGGGGATTGGAAACTACGAGCAGTACTTC

clone size: .
V gene: TRBV5-1
D gene: TRBD2
J gene: TRBJ2-1
CDR3 protein: CASSPGTSGHYNEQFF
CDR3 DNA: TGCGCCAGCAGCCCGGGGACTAGCGGGCATTACAATGAGCAGTTCTTC

clone size: .
V gene: TRBV11-3
D gene: TRBD2
J gene: TRBJ2-7
CDR3 protein: CASSLSGSSYEQYF
CDR3 DNA: TGTGCCAGCAGCCTTAGCGGGAGCTCCTACGAGCAGTACTTC

clone size: .
V gene: TRBV5-1
D gene: TRBD1
J gene: TRBJ2-2
CDR3 protein: CASSLAVDRAGELFF
CDR3 DNA: TGCGCCAGCAGCTTGGCCGTGGACAGGGCCGGGGAGCTGTTTTTT

clone size: .
V gene: TRBV28
D gene: TRBD1
J gene: TRBJ2-7
CDR3 protein: CASSSTGGISYEQYF
CDR3 DNA: TGTGCCAGCAGTTCTACAGGGGGAATCTCCTACGAGCAGTACTTC

clone size: .
V gene: TRBV5-6
D gene: .
J gene: TRBJ2-7
CDR3 protein: CASSPGISGEQYF
CDR3 DNA: TGTGCCAGCAGCCCCGGGATCTCTGGCGAGCAGTACTTC

clone size: .
V gene: TRBV28
D gene: .
J gene: TRBJ2-3
CDR3 protein: CASSAVVGVDTQYF
CDR3 DNA: TGTGCCAGCAGTGCGGTGGTCGGGGTAGATACGCAGTATTTT

clone size: .
V gene: TRBV5-5
D gene: .
J gene: TRBJ1-2
CDR3 protein: CASSLRLQGRFYGYTF
CDR3 DNA: TGTGCCAGCAGCTTGCGCCTCCAGGGGAGGTTCTATGGCTACACCTTC

clone size: .
V gene: TRBV19
D gene: .
J gene: TRBJ2-6
CDR3 protein: CASSIFGAGANVLTF
CDR3 DNA: TGTGCCAGTAGTATTTTTGGGGCTGGGGCCAACGTCCTGACTTTC

clone size: .
V gene: TRBV10-3
D gene: .
J gene: TRBJ2-7
CDR3 protein: CAISESNSRYEQYF
CDR3 DNA: TGTGCCATCAGTGAGTCGAACAGCCGTTACGAGCAGTACTTC

clone size: .
V gene: TRBV20-1
D gene: TRBD1
J gene: TRBJ2-1
CDR3 protein: CSAGTGGRQFF
CDR3 DNA: TGCAGTGCGGGGACAGGGGGCCGGCAGTTCTTC

clone size: .
V gene: TRBV6-1
D gene: TRBD1
J gene: TRBJ1-2
CDR3 protein: CASARDRPNYGYTF
CDR3 DNA: TGTGCCAGCGCTCGGGACAGACCTAACTATGGCTACACCTTC

clone size: .
V gene: TRBV4-2
D gene: TRBD2
J gene: TRBJ2-1
CDR3 protein: CASSQVAGTSVYNEQFF
CDR3 DNA: TGTGCCAGCAGCCAAGTAGCCGGGACTAGCGTCTACAATGAGCAGTTCTTC

clone size: .
V gene: TRBV2
D gene: TRBD1
J gene: TRBJ1-5
CDR3 protein: CASRRDSYQPQHF
CDR3 DNA: TGTGCCAGCCGTAGGGACAGTTATCAGCCCCAGCATTTT

clone size: .
V gene: TRBV6-1
D gene: .
J gene: TRBJ1-1
CDR3 protein: CASSAKEGDTEAFF
CDR3 DNA: TGTGCCAGCAGTGCGAAAGAAGGGGACACTGAAGCTTTCTTT

clone size: .
V gene: TRBV11-1
D gene: .
J gene: TRBJ2-2
CDR3 protein: CASSLAGLNTGELFF
CDR3 DNA: TGTGCCAGCAGCTTAGCGGGATTGAACACCGGGGAGCTGTTTTTT

clone size: .
V gene: TRBV7-2
D gene: .
J gene: TRBJ2-5
CDR3 protein: CASSLEQLFQETQYF
CDR3 DNA: TGTGCCAGCAGCTTAGAACAGCTATTTCAAGAGACCCAGTACTTC

clone size: .
V gene: TRBV10-3
D gene: .
J gene: TRBJ1-1
CDR3 protein: CAISTGLNTEAFF
CDR3 DNA: TGTGCCATCAGTACAGGGCTAAACACTGAAGCTTTCTTT